This T cell receptor beta chain was obtained from a study of a mutant IDH1 vaccine in newly diagnosed glioma. As for the study in general: The treated population exhibited a male proportion of about 62%, a female proportion of roughly 40%, and a mean age of approximately 41 years. Earlier care involved radiotherapy, temozolomide, or both, and the majority received both.

The repertoire was sequenced with immunoSEQ multiplex PCR; TCRdb's copy has only in-frame clones and lacks some. Seen here are tens of thousands of clones, roughly 80% observed once, and the top ten hold 7.4%. Noted time point: baseline, week 1 (first vaccination visit). The treatment: pre-vaccination baseline after standard-of-care therapy. On this clone itself: Its target is not known.

The study, taken as a whole, reports: There were vaccine-induced immune responses in just over 90% of the patients.

The CDR3 has 13 residues. Germline assignment: CDR1 SEHNR and CDR2 FQNEAQ (reference sequence). The V end lost 5 bases, the J end lost 7 bases, and 15 bases lay between the germline ends. The clonotype comes from a woman in her forties or fifties with glioma. The rearrangement links TRBV7-9 to TRBJ2-7, with D unresolved. Sequencing was performed on PBMCs, taken from a glioma patient treated with radiotherapy, temozolomide or both. In nucleotides, the CDR3 is TGTGCCAGCAGCCTGGACCATCTAGATGAGCAGTACTTC. Its translation is CASSLDHLDEQYF. Full variable domain (outside the CDR3, taken from reference TRBV7-9 and TRBJ2-7): DTGVSQNPRHKITKRGQNVTFRCDPISEHNRLYWYRQTLGQGPEFLTYFQNEAQLEKSRLLSDRFSAERPKGSFSTLEIQRTEQGDSAMYLCASSLDHLDEQYFGPGTRLTVT.